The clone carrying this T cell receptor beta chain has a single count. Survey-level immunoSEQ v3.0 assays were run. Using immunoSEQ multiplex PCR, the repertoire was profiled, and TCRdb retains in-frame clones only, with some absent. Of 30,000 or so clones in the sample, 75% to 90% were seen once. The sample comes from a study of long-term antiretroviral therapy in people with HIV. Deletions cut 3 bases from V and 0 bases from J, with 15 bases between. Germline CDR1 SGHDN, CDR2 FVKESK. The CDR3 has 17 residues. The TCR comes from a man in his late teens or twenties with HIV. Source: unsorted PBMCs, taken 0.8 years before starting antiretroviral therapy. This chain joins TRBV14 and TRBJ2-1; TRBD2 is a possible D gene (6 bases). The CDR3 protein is CASSHRGGRSSYNEQFF. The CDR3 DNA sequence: TGTGCCAGCAGCCATAGGGGTGGGAGGAGCTCCTACAATGAGCAGTTCTTC.